These T cell receptor beta chains were read from a single sample in a study of blood T cell repertoires in COVID-19. Measured with immunoSEQ multiplex PCR; TCRdb has only the in-frame clones, and not every one. Here the sample spans some 150,000 clones, 75% to 90% being singletons. Material: peripheral blood. The receptor source for this set is a man between 60 and 70 years old with acute or convalescent COVID-19. Both conserved end residues are part of each CDR3. A D gene is named only where the DNA matches it firmly. Clone sizes are given selectively: once, few, many, or a class where the clone is expanded.

size: NA; J: TRBJ1-5; D: NA; V: TRBV7-2; DNA: TGTGCCAGCAGCTTAAAGGGTTGGGGGGATCAGCCCCAGCATTTT; CDR3: CASSLKGWGDQPQHF
size: NA; J: TRBJ1-2; D: TRBD1; V: TRBV29-1; DNA: TGCAGCGTGGGACAGGGACCTAACTATGGCTACACCTTC; CDR3: CSVGQGPNYGYTF
size: few; J: TRBJ1-2; D: NA; V: TRBV5-4; DNA: TGTGCCAGCAGTCCCCCCCAGGAAACCTATGGCTACACCTTC; CDR3: CASSPPQETYGYTF
size: few; J: TRBJ1-1; D: TRBD1; V: TRBV6-5; DNA: TGTGCCAGCAGTTACTATAGGACAGGAGGCAACACTGAAGCTTTCTTT; CDR3: CASSYYRTGGNTEAFF
size: NA; J: TRBJ2-1; D: TRBD2; V: TRBV12-3/TRBV12-4; DNA: TGTGCCAGCAGCCTCAAGATGGGGGGGGAGCAGTTCTTC; CDR3: CASSLKMGGEQFF
size: NA; J: TRBJ1-6; D: TRBD1; V: TRBV25-1; DNA: TGTGCCAGCAGTGCCCCAGGGGGACTGTTCTATAATTCACCCCTCCACTTT; CDR3: CASSAPGGLFYNSPLHF
size: NA; J: TRBJ1-3; D: NA; V: TRBV19; DNA: TGTGCCAGTAGTATGTTACAGGGTTCGGGAAACACCATATATTTT; CDR3: CASSMLQGSGNTIYF
size: NA; J: TRBJ1-1; D: NA; V: TRBV4-3; DNA: TGCGCCAGCAGCCAGTTCAGCGGTACTGAAGCTTTCTTT; CDR3: CASSQFSGTEAFF
size: NA; J: TRBJ2-1; D: TRBD2; V: TRBV27; DNA: TGTGCCAGCAGTTCTCTAGCGGGAGTAGCGGGTGAGCAGTTCTTC; CDR3: CASSSLAGVAGEQFF
size: NA; J: TRBJ1-4; D: NA; V: TRBV6-5; DNA: TGTGCCAGCAGTTACTCGAGGAGCAGGGAAGGACTGTTTTTT; CDR3: CASSYSRSREGLFF
size: NA; J: TRBJ2-5; D: TRBD1; V: TRBV5-1; DNA: TGCGCCAGCAGCTCCGGACAGGGTACTCAAGAGACCCAGTACTTC; CDR3: CASSSGQGTQETQYF
size: NA; J: TRBJ2-3; D: TRBD1; V: TRBV6-2/TRBV6-3; DNA: TGTGCCAGCAGCCCGCCTCCACCGGGACAGGGATCAGATACGCAGTATTTT; CDR3: CASSPPPPGQGSDTQYF
size: NA; J: TRBJ1-3; D: NA; V: TRBV7-6; DNA: TGTGCCAGCAGCCCTTCCGGGACAACCTCTGGAAACACCATATATTTT; CDR3: CASSPSGTTSGNTIYF
size: NA; J: TRBJ2-1; D: NA; V: TRBV27; DNA: TGTGCCAGCAGTTCCCCAGGTTACAATGAGCAGTTCTTC; CDR3: CASSSPGYNEQFF
size: once; J: TRBJ2-7; D: TRBD1; V: TRBV5-4; DNA: TGTGCCAGCAGCTCAATGACAGGGGGGTTGGGTGAGCAGTACTTC; CDR3: CASSSMTGGLGEQYF
size: few; J: TRBJ1-4; D: TRBD1; V: TRBV7-9; DNA: TGTGCCAGCAGCTACCGACAGGGGAAAGAAAAACTGTTTTTT; CDR3: CASSYRQGKEKLFF
size: few; J: TRBJ1-2; D: TRBD1; V: TRBV19; DNA: TGTGCCAGTAGTATGAGGGGACAGTTACCTAACTATGGCTACACCTTC; CDR3: CASSMRGQLPNYGYTF
size: few; J: TRBJ2-1; D: NA; V: TRBV2; DNA: TGTGCCAGCAGAGAACCGGGACTCCAAGGCAATGAGCAGTTCTTC; CDR3: CASREPGLQGNEQFF